The T cell receptor (beta chain) under discussion was sequenced for a study of PD-1 blockade in mismatch repair-deficient tumors. The wider study: Patients had eleven to twelve mismatch repair-deficient cancer types and were previously treated and progressing. The study's findings and limits: Tumor-resident clones, often undetectable pretreatment in blood, expanded then contracted after pembrolizumab.

Profiling relied on immunoSEQ multiplex PCR, and the TCRdb table lists in-frame clones only, not all of them. The table includes just under 65,000 clones, roughly 88% detected once. Every patient had mismatch repair deficiency by PCR or immunohistochemistry. The TCR-sequenced patients were a few responders to pembrolizumab. On this clone: Its antigen is undetermined.

The CDR3 totals 21 residues. The germline V gene encodes CDR1 SQVTM and CDR2 ANQGSEA. The germline V and J ends were trimmed by 0 bases and 0 bases, with 29 bases remaining between them. This chain uses TRBV29-1 with TRBJ1-2; maybe TRBD1 (5 bases). The sample in question was peripheral blood, obtained 52 weeks after starting pembrolizumab. This sequence originates from an adult with mismatch repair-deficient cancer. CDR3 sequence: CSVEDLFFGGAISRANYGYTF. The CDR3 coding sequence is TGCAGCGTTGAAGATCTTTTTTTTGGAGGGGCCATATCAAGGGCTAACTATGGCTACACCTTC.